Each of the 19 T cell receptor beta chains below was sequenced from the same sample in a study of technical replicates of blood from several donors. The data were produced by immunoSEQ multiplex PCR, yet TCRdb's version contains in-frame clones alone and is incomplete. This table holds more than 90,000 clones, 95% found once. Input material: T cells isolated from PBMCs. The receptors come from a human donor in good health.

This sequence joins TRBV28 and TRBJ1-4; D is undetermined. The CDR3 has 18 amino acids. CDR1 is MDHEN, CDR2 SYDVKM, per germline. V was pared by 10 bases and J by 0 bases, with 24 bases between. Here the CDR3 DNA reads TGTGCCACCTTATCCCTGACGGTCCGACTTACAACTAATGAAAAACTGTTTTTT. Protein: CATLSLTVRLTTNEKLFF.

This clone occurred once. J is TRBJ1-2 and V is TRBV19, with 8 bases that match TRBD1. Germline V gene lookup returns CDR1 LNHDA and CDR2 SQIVND (reference sequence). The CDR3 totals 16 residues. V lost 5 bases, J lost 2 bases, and 10 bases stayed unmatched. As DNA, the CDR3 is TGTGCCAGTAGTGGACAGGGAAAGGGACTAAACTATGGCTACACCTTC. Its protein product is CASSGQGKGLNYGYTF. Complete variable domain (other parts from reference TRBV19 and TRBJ1-2): DGGITQSPKYLFRKEGQNVTLSCEQNLNHDAMYWYRQDPGQGLRLIYYSQIVNDFQKGDIAEGYSVSREKKESFPLTVTSAQKNPTAFYLCASSGQGKGLNYGYTFGSGTRLTVV.

The V call is TRBV27, the J call TRBJ1-2; perhaps TRBD1 as D (5 bases). Trimming removed 0 bases from V and 3 bases from J, with 8 bases in between. There are 14 residues in the CDR3. From germline, CDR1 is MNHEY and CDR2 SMNVEV (reference sequence). As DNA, the CDR3 is TGTGCCAGCAGTTTATCTCGGGGGTACTATGGCTACACCTTC. This translates into CASSLSRGYYGYTF.

The chain combines TRBV5-8 with TRBJ1-4, with 8 bases lining up with TRBD1. V trimming: 4 bases; J trimming: 8 bases; junction bases outside the gene matches: 10. CDR1 and CDR2 from the germline V gene are SGHTS and YDEGEE. There are 15 residues in the CDR3. CDR3 DNA: TGTGCCAGCAGCCGGAACGGACAGGGAGGCGAAAAACTGTTTTTT. Translating gives CASSRNGQGGEKLFF.

This clone has a handful of counts. The chain joins TRBV4-2 to TRBJ2-5; 15 bases line up with TRBD2. CDR3 length: 15 amino acids. J was trimmed by 4 bases and V by 4 bases; bases with no gene match: 1. Germline CDR1 reads LGHNA; CDR2 reads YNFKEQ. CDR3 region: CASSRTSGGAETQYF. The DNA for the CDR3 is TGTGCCAGCAGCCGGACTAGCGGGGGGGCAGAGACCCAGTACTTC.

The rearrangement uses TRBV6-1 and TRBJ1-2; 9 bases align to TRBD1. The CDR3 has 13 amino acids. Germline assignment: CDR1 MNHNS and CDR2 SASEGT. V was pared by 9 bases and J by 6 bases, with 8 bases of the junction left unmatched. CDR3 DNA: TGTGCCAGTCTATATGACAGGGGGAATGGCTACACCTTC. Amino acids: CASLYDRGNGYTF.

The rearrangement joins TRBV10-3 to TRBJ1-3, with 9 bases fitting TRBD1. With V trimmed by 0 bases and J by 7 bases, 13 bases remained unmatched. This CDR3 is 18 amino acids long. Germline lookup yields CDR1 ENHRY and CDR2 SYGVKD. CDR3 nucleotide sequence: TGTGCCATCAGTGAGTCGTTCGGGACAGGGAATTTAGCGAACACCATATATTTT. The encoded protein is CAISESFGTGNLANTIYF.

The chain joins TRBV29-1 to TRBJ1-1; D is possibly TRBD1 (5 bases). CDR1 and CDR2 from the germline V gene are SQVTM and ANQGSEA. Trimming took off 4 bases at V and 7 bases at J, with 22 bases between the two ends. The CDR3 length is 15 residues. In nucleotides, the CDR3 is TGCAGCGTTGTGGCAGGGCCTATCAACCGAGATGAAGCTTTCTTT. It specifies CSVVAGPINRDEAFF.

The chain is built from TRBV6-1 and TRBJ2-7; D remains ambiguous. V was cut by 7 bases and J by 0 bases, with 10 bases left in between. The CDR3 is 13 residues long. Germline V lookup: CDR1 MNHNS, CDR2 SASEGT. The CDR3 DNA reads as TGTGCCAGCACGTTCAGTTTCTCCTACGAGCAGTACTTC. This encodes CASTFSFSYEQYF.

The genes are TRBV28 and TRBJ1-2; 7 nucleotides agree with TRBD1. Looked up from germline, CDR1 is MDHEN and CDR2 is SYDVKM. V lost 6 bases, J lost 5 bases, and 12 bases stayed unmatched. This CDR3 has 15 amino acids. The CDR3 protein is CASRIRTGVGYGYTF. The CDR3 DNA sequence: TGTGCCAGCAGAATCCGCACAGGGGTCGGATATGGCTACACCTTC.

V and J are TRBV29-1 and TRBJ2-1; D not resolved. Germline V gene sequence: CDR1 SQVTM, CDR2 ANQGSEA. CDR3 length equals 14 residues. Between the trimmed V and J ends, which lost 7 bases and 0 bases, there was a span of 13 bases. The CDR3 loop is CSAGFLDSYNEQFF. In DNA form, the CDR3 reads TGCAGCGCTGGTTTTCTAGACTCCTACAATGAGCAGTTCTTC.

This chain uses TRBV28 with TRBJ2-7; 10 positions agree with TRBD1. J lost 9 bases, V lost 5 bases, and 4 bases had no gene match. The germline gives CDR1 MDHEN, CDR2 SYDVKM. The CDR3 consists of 12 residues. Here the CDR3 DNA reads TGTGCCAGCAGTAGACAGGGGGCAAGGCAGTACTTC. It is translated as CASSRQGARQYF.

CDR3 protein: CASSLGPFDYGYTF. CDR3 nucleotide sequence: TGTGCCAGCAGTTTAGGGCCTTTTGACTATGGCTACACCTTC. The J gene is TRBJ1-2, the V gene TRBV27; the D is unclear. Trimming stripped 2 bases from V and 3 bases from J, with 10 bases between. Germline lookup yields CDR1 MNHEY and CDR2 SMNVEV (reference sequence). The CDR3 covers 14 residues.

The chain employs TRBV15 and TRBJ2-7; no clear D gene. The V end lost 3 bases, the J end lost 3 bases, and 3 bases lay between the germline ends. This CDR3 has 11 amino acids. CDR1 is LNHNV and CDR2 is YYDKDF in the germline V gene (reference sequence). The CDR3 reads CATSSRYEQYF. Here the CDR3 DNA reads TGTGCCACCAGCAGTCGCTACGAGCAGTACTTC. The whole variable domain, remainder taken from reference TRBV15 and TRBJ2-7, is DAMVIQNPRYQVTQFGKPVTLSCSQTLNHNVMYWYQQKSSQAPKLLFHYYDKDFNNEADTPDNFQSRRPNTSFCFLDIRSPGLGDTAMYLCATSSRYEQYFGPGTRLTVT.

The chain employs TRBV6-6 and TRBJ2-1; D might be TRBD1 (6 bases). Germline loops: CDR1 MNHNY, CDR2 SVGAGI (reference sequence). V lost 6 bases and J lost 3, with 9 bases in between. The CDR3 is 13 amino acids. The CDR3 is CASREDSYNEQFF. DNA for the CDR3: TGTGCCAGCAGAGAGGACAGCTACAATGAGCAGTTCTTC.

V gene TRBV10-3 combines with J gene TRBJ2-2, with a possible D match to TRBD2 (7 bases). The V end lost 10 bases, the J end lost 5 bases, and 20 bases lay between the germline ends. CDR3 length: 15 residues. Germline V lookup: CDR1 ENHRY, CDR2 SYGVKD. DNA of the CDR3: TGTGCCACCCGGGGGGCAGGGATGATTACCGGGGAGCTGTTTTTT. This sequence encodes CATRGAGMITGELFF.

The gene calls are TRBV27 and TRBJ1-2, with unresolved D. Germline values: CDR1 MNHEY, CDR2 SMNVEV (reference sequence). The CDR3 is 14 amino acids. V was cut by 2 bases and J by 4 bases, with 11 bases left in between. The CDR3, as DNA: TGTGCCAGCAGTTTAGCGGGAATTGGCTATGGCTACACCTTC. This sequence encodes CASSLAGIGYGYTF.

The genes are TRBV18 and TRBJ2-3, with D hard to call. CDR1 is KGHSH, CDR2 LQKENI, per germline. This CDR3 has 13 amino acids. V shed 6 bases and J shed 2 bases, with 9 bases lying between them. The CDR3: CASSLGFTDTQYF. The CDR3 coding sequence is TGTGCCAGCTCCCTCGGGTTCACAGATACGCAGTATTTT.

The chain recombines TRBV6-1 with TRBJ2-2; the match to TRBD1 covers 7 bases. With 4 bases clipped from V and 5 bases from J, the junction kept 10 bases outside the gene matches. Germline V gene lookup returns CDR1 MNHNS and CDR2 SASEGT. The CDR3 is made up of 16 amino acids. CDR3 bases: TGTGCCAGCAGTGGACCCGACAGGGCACGGACCGGGGAGCTGTTTTTT. The encoded protein is CASSGPDRARTGELFF.